This T cell receptor beta chain is drawn from a study of shared clonotypes between healthy human individuals. Libraries were prepared by immunoSEQ multiplex PCR; TCRdb keeps only in-frame clonotypes and omits some of them. Of some 980,000 clones listed, 76% are singletons. V dropped 4 bases and J dropped 0 bases, with 13 bases sitting between them. The CDR3 is 16 residues long. Germline CDR1 reads SNHLY; CDR2 reads FYNNEI. Sequences were obtained from memory CD4+ T cells sorted from blood. Subset here: CD45RA-negative fraction. This clonotype was sampled from a man between 18 and 29 years old in good health. The V and J genes are TRBV2 and TRBJ2-4; either TRBD1 or TRBD2 may supply D (5 bases each). In nucleotides, the CDR3 is TGTGCCAGCAGTGGTGGGGGTACCTCAGCCAAAAACATTCAGTACTTC. The encoded protein is CASSGGGTSAKNIQYF. The full variable domain, completed using reference TRBV2 and TRBJ2-4, is EPEVTQTPSHQVTQMGQEVILRCVPISNHLYFYWYRQILGQKVEFLVSFYNNEISEKSEIFDDQFSVERPDGSNFTLKIRSTKLEDSAMYFCASSGGGTSAKNIQYFGAGTRLSVL.